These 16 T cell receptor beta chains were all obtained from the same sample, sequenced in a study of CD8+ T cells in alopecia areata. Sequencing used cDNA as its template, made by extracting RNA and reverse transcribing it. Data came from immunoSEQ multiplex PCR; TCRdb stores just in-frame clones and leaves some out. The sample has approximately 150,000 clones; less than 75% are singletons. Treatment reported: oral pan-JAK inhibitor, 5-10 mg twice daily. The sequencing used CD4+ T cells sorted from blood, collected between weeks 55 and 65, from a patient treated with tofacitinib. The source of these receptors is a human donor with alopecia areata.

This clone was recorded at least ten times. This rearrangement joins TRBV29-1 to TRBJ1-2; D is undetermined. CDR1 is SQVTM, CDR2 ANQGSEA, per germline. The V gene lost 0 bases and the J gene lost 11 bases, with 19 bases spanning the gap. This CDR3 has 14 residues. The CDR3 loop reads CSVEDNGAPARYTF. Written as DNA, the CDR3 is TGCAGCGTTGAAGACAACGGAGCCCCGGCGCGTTACACCTTC.

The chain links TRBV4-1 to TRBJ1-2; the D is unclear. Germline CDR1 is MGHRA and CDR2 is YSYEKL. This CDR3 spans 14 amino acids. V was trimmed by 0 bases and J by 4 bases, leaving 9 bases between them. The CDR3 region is CASSQEVGVYGYTF. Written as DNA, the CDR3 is TGCGCCAGCAGCCAAGAGGTCGGCGTCTATGGCTACACCTTC.

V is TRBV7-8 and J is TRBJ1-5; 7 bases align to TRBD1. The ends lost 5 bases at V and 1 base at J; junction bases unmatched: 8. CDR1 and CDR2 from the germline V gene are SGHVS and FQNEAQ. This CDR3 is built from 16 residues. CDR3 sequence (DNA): TGTGCCAGCAGCCCACGACAGGGTCGAAGCAATCAGCCCCAGCATTTT. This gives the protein CASSPRQGRSNQPQHF.

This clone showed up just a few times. The CDR3 reads CASKKGGAYNEQFF. DNA of the CDR3: TGTGCCAGCAAAAAGGGGGGGGCCTACAATGAGCAGTTCTTC. The chain combines TRBV27 with TRBJ2-1; a possible D gene is TRBD2 (7 bases). V was shortened by 7 bases and J by 2 bases, with 12 bases between the two germline ends. Germline V gene data show CDR1 as MNHEY and CDR2 as SMNVEV (reference sequence). This CDR3 is 14 amino acids long.

The chain's CDR3 is CASSRTEEQYF. DNA for the CDR3: TGTGCCAGCAGCAGAACTGAGGAGCAGTACTTC. The chain employs TRBV14 and TRBJ2-7; D is unclear. Germline V gene sequence: CDR1 SGHDN, CDR2 FVKESK. The ends were cut back, 5 bases at V and 7 bases at J, with 9 bases in the middle. The CDR3 length is 11 residues.

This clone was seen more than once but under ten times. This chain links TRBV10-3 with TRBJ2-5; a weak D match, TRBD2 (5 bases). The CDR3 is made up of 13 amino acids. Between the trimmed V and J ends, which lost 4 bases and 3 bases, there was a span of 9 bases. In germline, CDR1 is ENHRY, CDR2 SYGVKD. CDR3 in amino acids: CAISGGMEETQYF. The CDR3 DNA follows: TGTGCCATCAGTGGAGGGATGGAAGAGACCCAGTACTTC.

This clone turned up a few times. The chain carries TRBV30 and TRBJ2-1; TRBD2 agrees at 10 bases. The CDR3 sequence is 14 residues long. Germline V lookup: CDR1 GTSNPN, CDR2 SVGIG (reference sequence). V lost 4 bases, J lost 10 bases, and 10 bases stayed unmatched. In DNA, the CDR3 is TGTGCCTGGAATGGGCTAGCGGGGGCAGGGGAGCAGTTCTTC. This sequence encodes CAWNGLAGAGEQFF.

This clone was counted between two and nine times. In DNA form, the CDR3 reads TGTGCCAGCACGTGGACCCGACAGGGCAACGAGCAGTACTTC. It yields the protein CASTWTRQGNEQYF. The genes are TRBV7-2 and TRBJ2-7; the match to TRBD1 covers 7 bases. The CDR3 extends over 14 amino acids. V was clipped by 7 bases and J by 5 bases; unmatched bases: 11. Germline V gene data show CDR1 as SGHTA and CDR2 as FQGNSA.

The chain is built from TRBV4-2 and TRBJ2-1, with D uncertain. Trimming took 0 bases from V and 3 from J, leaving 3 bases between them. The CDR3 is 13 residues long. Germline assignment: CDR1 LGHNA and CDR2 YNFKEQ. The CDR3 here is CASSQDHYNEQFF. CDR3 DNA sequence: TGTGCCAGCAGCCAAGATCACTACAATGAGCAGTTCTTC.

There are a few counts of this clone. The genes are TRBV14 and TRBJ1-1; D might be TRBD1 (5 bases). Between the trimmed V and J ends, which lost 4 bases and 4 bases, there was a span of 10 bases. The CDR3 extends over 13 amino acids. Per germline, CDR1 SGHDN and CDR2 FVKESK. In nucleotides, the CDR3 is TGTGCCAGCAGCCGAGGGGAGGGCACTGAAGCTTTCTTT. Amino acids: CASSRGEGTEAFF.

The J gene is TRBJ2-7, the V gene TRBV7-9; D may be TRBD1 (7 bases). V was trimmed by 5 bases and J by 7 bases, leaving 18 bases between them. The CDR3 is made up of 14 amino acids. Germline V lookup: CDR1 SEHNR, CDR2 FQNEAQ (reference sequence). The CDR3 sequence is CASSRTGERGEQYF. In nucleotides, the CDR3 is TGTGCCAGCAGCCGCACAGGGGAACGGGGGGAGCAGTACTTC.

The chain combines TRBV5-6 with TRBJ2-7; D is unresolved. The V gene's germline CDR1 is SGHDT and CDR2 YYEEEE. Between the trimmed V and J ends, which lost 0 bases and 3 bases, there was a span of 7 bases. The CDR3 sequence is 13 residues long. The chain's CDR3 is CASSLGGYYEQYF. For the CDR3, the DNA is TGTGCCAGCAGCTTGGGGGGTTACTACGAGCAGTACTTC.

In nucleotides, the CDR3 is TGTGCCATCAGTGATTCACCCCAAACTAGCGGGGGTTACGAGCAGTACTTC. Translated, it gives CAISDSPQTSGGYEQYF. The gene calls are TRBV10-3 and TRBJ2-7, with TRBD2 matching over 11 bases. The CDR3 extends over 17 amino acids. Germline V gene sequence: CDR1 ENHRY, CDR2 SYGVKD. The trim removed 3 bases at V and 4 bases at J, leaving 11 bases unmatched.

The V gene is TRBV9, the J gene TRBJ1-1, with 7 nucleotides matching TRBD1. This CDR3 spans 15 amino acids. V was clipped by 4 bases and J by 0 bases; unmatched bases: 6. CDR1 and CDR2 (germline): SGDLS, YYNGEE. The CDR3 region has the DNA TGTGCCAGCAGCCCCCCGACAGGGATGAACACTGAAGCTTTCTTT. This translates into CASSPPTGMNTEAFF.

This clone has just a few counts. This chain's CDR3 is CASSISGQGLTGELFF. The CDR3 DNA follows: TGTGCCAGTAGTATCTCGGGACAGGGGCTCACCGGGGAGCTGTTTTTT. This chain connects TRBV19 to TRBJ2-2, with 10 nucleotides matching TRBD1. This CDR3 comprises 16 residues. After removal of 3 bases from V and 4 bases from J, the junction contained 5 bases not matched to a gene. Germline values: CDR1 LNHDA, CDR2 SQIVND (reference sequence).

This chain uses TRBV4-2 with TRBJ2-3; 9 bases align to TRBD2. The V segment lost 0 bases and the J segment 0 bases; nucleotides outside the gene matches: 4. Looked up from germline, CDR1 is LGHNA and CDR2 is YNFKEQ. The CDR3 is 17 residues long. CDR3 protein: CASSQESSGASTDTQYF. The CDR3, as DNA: TGTGCCAGCAGCCAAGAGTCTAGCGGGGCGAGCACAGATACGCAGTATTTT.